Listed here is a single TCR beta chain. There is no known antigen for this receptor. One end of the junction fails to match germline, which may point to a read error. PBMCs were isolated by Ficoll-Paque density gradient centrifugation. Its CDR3 holds 18 amino acids, cysteine through phenylalanine. Only CDR3 DNA remains: 54 bases, in frame from the first base. Via the germline V gene (reference sequence), CDR1 is SSHAT and CDR2 FNYEAQ. This entry belongs to a study of T-cell memory formation after mild COVID-19 (dated by TCRdb to the early 2020s). Study-level background: TCR sequence clusters from the two donors were largely donor specific. Two young, previously healthy adult volunteers, one female and one male, were included in the cohort. In a couple of donors, T-cell clones that expanded and contracted after mild COVID-19 were followed by sequencing TCRalpha and TCRbeta repertoires longitudinally.

Study-level results and caveats: Clones that contracted from day 15 to 85 showed balanced CD4/CD8 phenotypes, whereas a second wave of clones that expanded from day 15 to 37 leaned towards CD4+. SARS-CoV-2 specificity of the second-wave clones peaking on day 37 was not confirmed. The study covered only a couple of mild cases, and larger cohorts including severe cases with pre-infection samples were considered necessary. Contracting CD4+ clones were located mainly in the CM and EM memory subsets, whereas CD8+ clones were found to be enriched in EMRA. The detection of some responding clones in pre-infection memory suggests that pre-existing cross-reactive memory T cells joined the SARS-CoV-2 response.

The instrument given in TCRdb is Illumina NovaSeq 6000. cDNA libraries for TCRalpha and TCRbeta were prepared by 5'RACE using constant-segment primers, with sample barcodes and unique molecular identifiers added. RNA was extracted from every sample with Trizol reagent. Libraries were amplified in two PCR steps, with a second sample barcode and Illumina TruSeq adapters added in the second step. Sequencing of the libraries was done on an Illumina NovaSeq, producing 2 x 150 bp paired-end reads. On the authors' methods: Reads were demultiplexed and collapsed into UMI-guided consensus sequences with migec v1.2.7. With mixcr v2.1.11, UMI consensuses were aligned to TRA and TRB V and J templates and assembled into clonotypes. A clonotype was counted as expanded or contracted only when both edgeR and NoisET called the clonotype significant, with the noise models trained on biological replicates. For edgeR calls, a false discovery rate-adjusted p below 0.01 and a log2 fold-change threshold of 1 were applied. As an exploratory analysis of dynamics, PCA with hierarchical clustering was applied to max-normalized trajectories of the 1000 most abundant clonotypes. The CD4 or CD8 phenotype of responding clones was assigned using the separately sequenced CD4+ and CD8+ repertoires. The raw public reads went through TCRdb reprocessing: fastp at Q25, MiXCR clone calling, in-frame beta chains kept. Identical CDR3 proteins give one entry, which carries the most common genes and DNA. The V and J calls, along with clone size, are taken from TCRdb and not from the paper's own processing. Here the sample has about 430,000 distinct CDR3 sequences; about 20% occur a single time. Of the sample, 20% to 25% is held by the ten largest clones.

Recombination joined TRBV7-7 with TRBJ2-3; TRBD2 agrees with 12 junctional bases. The origin of this receptor is a man between 18 and 35 years old who had mild COVID-19 (a few samples of this study predate the infection). The sample titles of this study are shuffled in the database, so cell type and time point are left out; the donor was told from shared clones. The specimen was PBMCs or a T cell subset sorted from them (not recorded which). The DNA is as follows: TGTGCTAGCAGCTTAGGCCGACTAGCGGGGGCCTCATTGGATACGCAGTATTTT. It translates as CASSLGRLAGASLDTQYF.